This T cell receptor beta chain was found in a study of control samples from healthy donors and cancer patients. Assay: immunoSEQ multiplex PCR; the TCRdb copy retains only in-frame clones and omits some. The sample shows 98,000 or so clones, about four fifths of them seen only once. From germline, CDR1 is SGHAT and CDR2 FQNNGV. The CDR3 runs 13 residues. V lost 0 bases, J lost 8 bases, and 3 bases stayed unmatched. The V and J genes are TRBV11-2 and TRBJ1-2; 7 bases align to TRBD1. The TCR was taken from a woman aged 25 to 45 in good health. What was sequenced was blood. The CDR3 here is CASSLEVRGGYTF. CDR3 bases: TGTGCCAGCAGCTTAGAAGTCAGGGGGGGCTACACCTTC.